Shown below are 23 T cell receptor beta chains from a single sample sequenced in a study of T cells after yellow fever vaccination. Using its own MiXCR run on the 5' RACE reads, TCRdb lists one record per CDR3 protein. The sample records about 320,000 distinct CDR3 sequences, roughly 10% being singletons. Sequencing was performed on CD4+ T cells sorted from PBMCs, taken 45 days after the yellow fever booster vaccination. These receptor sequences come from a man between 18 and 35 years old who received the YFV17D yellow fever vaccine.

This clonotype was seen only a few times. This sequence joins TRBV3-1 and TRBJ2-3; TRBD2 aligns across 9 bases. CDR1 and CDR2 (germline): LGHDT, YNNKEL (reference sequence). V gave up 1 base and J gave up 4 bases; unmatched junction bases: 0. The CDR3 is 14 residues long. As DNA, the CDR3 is TGTGCCAGCAGCCAAGGCGGGGGGGCAGATACGCAGTATTTT. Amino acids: CASSQGGGADTQYF.

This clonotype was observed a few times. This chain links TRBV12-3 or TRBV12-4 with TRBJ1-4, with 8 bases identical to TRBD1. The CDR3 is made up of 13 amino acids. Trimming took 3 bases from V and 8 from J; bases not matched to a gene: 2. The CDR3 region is CASSLTGEEKLFF. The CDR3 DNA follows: TGTGCCAGCAGTTTGACAGGGGAGGAAAAACTGTTTTTT.

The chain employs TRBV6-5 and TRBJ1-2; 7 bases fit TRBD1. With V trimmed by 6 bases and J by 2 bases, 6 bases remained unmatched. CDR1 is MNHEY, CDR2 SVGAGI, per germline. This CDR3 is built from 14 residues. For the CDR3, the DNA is TGTGCCAGCAGCCGGGACAGCACAAACTATGGCTACACCTTC. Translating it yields CASSRDSTNYGYTF.

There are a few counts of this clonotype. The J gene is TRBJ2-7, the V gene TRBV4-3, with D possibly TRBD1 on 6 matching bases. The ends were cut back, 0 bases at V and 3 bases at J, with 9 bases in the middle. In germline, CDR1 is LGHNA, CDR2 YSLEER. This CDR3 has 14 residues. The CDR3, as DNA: TGCGCCAGCAGCCAAGAAAACAGGGACTACGAGCAGTACTTC. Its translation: CASSQENRDYEQYF.

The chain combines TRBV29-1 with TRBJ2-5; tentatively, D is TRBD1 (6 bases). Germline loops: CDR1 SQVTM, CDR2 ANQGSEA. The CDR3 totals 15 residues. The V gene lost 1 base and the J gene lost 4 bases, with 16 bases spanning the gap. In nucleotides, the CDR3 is TGCAGCGTTGAAGCATCAGGGGCTCAAGGAGAGACCCAGTACTTC. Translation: CSVEASGAQGETQYF.

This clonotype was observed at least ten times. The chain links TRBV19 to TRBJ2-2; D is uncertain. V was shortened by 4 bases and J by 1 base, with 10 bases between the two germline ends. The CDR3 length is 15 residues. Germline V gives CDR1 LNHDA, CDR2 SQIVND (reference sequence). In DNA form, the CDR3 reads TGTGCCAGTAGTAGGATCAGTTTGAACACCGGGGAGCTGTTTTTT. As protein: CASSRISLNTGELFF. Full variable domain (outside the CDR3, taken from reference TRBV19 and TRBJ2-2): DGGITQSPKYLFRKEGQNVTLSCEQNLNHDAMYWYRQDPGQGLRLIYYSQIVNDFQKGDIAEGYSVSREKKESFPLTVTSAQKNPTAFYLCASSRISLNTGELFFGEGSRLTVL.

The CDR3 sequence: CASSVVGSTEAFF. The CDR3 coding sequence is TGTGCCAGCAGCGTAGTAGGGAGCACTGAAGCTTTCTTT. The chain is built from TRBV9 and TRBJ1-1; D is uncertain. Germline CDR1 and CDR2: SGDLS and YYNGEE. The CDR3 totals 13 residues. Trimming left V 0 bases short and J 4 bases short, with 7 bases between.

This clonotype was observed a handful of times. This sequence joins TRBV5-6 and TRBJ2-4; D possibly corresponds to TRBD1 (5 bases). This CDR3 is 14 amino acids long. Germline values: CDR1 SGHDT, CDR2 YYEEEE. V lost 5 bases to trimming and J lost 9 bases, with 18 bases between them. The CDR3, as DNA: TGTGCCAGCAGTCCAGGTTGGGAAAGGGGCATTCAGTACTTC. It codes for CASSPGWERGIQYF.

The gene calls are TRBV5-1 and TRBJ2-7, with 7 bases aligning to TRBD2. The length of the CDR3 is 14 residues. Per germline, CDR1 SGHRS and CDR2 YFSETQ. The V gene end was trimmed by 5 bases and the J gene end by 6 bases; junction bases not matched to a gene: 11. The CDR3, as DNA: TGCGCCAGCAGTCGGGGGGAGACAGAGTCCGAGCAGTACGTC. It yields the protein CASSRGETESEQYV.

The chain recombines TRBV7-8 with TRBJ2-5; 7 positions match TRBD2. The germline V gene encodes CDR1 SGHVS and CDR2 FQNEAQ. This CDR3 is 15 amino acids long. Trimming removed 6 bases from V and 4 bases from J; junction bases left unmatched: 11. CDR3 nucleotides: TGTGCCAGCAGTTTTTCACACCGGGGGGTAGAGACCCAGTACTTC. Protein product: CASSFSHRGVETQYF.

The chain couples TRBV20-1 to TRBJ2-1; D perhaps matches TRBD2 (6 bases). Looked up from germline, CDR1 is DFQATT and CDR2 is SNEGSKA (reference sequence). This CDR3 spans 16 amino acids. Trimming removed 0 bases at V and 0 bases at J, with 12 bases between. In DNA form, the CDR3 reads TGCAGTGCTAGAGATCAATCGGGGGACTCCTACAATGAGCAGTTCTTC. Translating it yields CSARDQSGDSYNEQFF.

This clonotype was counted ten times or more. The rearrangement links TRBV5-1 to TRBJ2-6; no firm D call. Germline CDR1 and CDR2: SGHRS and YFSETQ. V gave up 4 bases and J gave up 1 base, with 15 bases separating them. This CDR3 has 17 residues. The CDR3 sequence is CASSPTTFRSGANVLTF. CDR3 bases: TGCGCCAGCAGCCCAACGACCTTCCGATCTGGGGCCAACGTCCTGACTTTC.

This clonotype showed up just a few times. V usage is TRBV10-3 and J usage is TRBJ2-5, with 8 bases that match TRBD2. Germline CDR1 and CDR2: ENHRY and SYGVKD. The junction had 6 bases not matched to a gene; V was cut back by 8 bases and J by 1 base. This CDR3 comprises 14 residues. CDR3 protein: CAISSAGGQETQYF. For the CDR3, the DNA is TGTGCCATCTCCTCGGCGGGGGGCCAAGAGACCCAGTACTTC.

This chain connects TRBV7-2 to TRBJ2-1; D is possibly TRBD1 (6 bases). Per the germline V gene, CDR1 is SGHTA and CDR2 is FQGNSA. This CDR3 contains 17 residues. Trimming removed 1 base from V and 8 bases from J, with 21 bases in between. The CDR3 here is CASSLVSGWTHRDEQFF. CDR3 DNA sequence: TGTGCCAGCAGCTTAGTCTCAGGCTGGACACACAGGGATGAGCAGTTCTTC. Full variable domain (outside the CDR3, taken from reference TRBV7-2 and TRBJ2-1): GAGVSQSPSNKVTEKGKDVELRCDPISGHTALYWYRQSLGQGLEFLIYFQGNSAPDKSGLPSDRFSAERTGGSVSTLTIQRTQQEDSAVYLCASSLVSGWTHRDEQFFGPGTRLTVL.

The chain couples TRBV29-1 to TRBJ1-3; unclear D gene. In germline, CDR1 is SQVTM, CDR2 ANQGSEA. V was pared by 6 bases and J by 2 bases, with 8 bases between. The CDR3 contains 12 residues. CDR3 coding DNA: TGCAGCGTCCAGATCACTGGAAACACCATATATTTT. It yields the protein CSVQITGNTIYF.

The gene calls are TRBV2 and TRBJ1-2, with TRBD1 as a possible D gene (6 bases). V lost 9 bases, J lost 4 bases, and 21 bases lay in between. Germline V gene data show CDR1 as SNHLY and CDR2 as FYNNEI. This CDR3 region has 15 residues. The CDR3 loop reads CASQMEGGGGYGYTF. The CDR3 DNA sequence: TGTGCCAGTCAGATGGAAGGAGGAGGGGGCTATGGCTACACCTTC.

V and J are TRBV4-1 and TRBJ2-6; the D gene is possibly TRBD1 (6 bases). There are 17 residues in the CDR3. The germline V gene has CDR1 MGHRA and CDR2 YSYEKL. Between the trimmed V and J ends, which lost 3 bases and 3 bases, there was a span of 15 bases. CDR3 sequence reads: CASSHGIQGSGANVLTF. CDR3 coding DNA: TGCGCCAGCAGCCATGGGATACAGGGAAGTGGGGCCAACGTCCTGACTTTC.

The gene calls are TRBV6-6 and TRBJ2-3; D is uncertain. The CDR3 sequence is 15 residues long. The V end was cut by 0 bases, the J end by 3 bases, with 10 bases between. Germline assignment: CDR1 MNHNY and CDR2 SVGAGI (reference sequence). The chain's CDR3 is CASSYSLSTTDTQYF. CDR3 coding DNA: TGTGCCAGCAGTTACTCGCTGAGTACTACAGATACGCAGTATTTT.

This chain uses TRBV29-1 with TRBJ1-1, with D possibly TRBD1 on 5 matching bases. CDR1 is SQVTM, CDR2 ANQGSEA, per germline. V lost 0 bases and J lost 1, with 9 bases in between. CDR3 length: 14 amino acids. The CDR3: CSVEEPGRNTEAFF. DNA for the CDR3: TGCAGCGTTGAAGAACCAGGGAGGAACACTGAAGCTTTCTTT. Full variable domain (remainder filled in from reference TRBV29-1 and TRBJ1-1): SAVISQKPSRDICQRGTSLTIQCQVDSQVTMMFWYRQQPGQSLTLIATANQGSEATYESGFVIDKFPISRPNLTFSTLTVSNMSPEDSSIYLCSVEEPGRNTEAFFGQGTRLTVV.

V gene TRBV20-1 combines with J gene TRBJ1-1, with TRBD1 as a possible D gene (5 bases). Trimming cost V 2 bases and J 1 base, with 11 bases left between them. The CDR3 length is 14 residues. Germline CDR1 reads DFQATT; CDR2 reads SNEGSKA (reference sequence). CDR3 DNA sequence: TGCAGTGCTAGACTCGGGGCGAGGAACACTGAAGCTTTCTTT. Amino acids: CSARLGARNTEAFF.

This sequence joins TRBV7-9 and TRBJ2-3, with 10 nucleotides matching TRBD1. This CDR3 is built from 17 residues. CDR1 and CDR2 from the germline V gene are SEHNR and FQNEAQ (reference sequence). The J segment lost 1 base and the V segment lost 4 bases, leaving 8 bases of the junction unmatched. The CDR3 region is CASSSTAGTGGTDTQYF. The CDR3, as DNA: TGTGCCAGCAGCTCGACGGCCGGGACAGGGGGCACAGATACGCAGTATTTT.

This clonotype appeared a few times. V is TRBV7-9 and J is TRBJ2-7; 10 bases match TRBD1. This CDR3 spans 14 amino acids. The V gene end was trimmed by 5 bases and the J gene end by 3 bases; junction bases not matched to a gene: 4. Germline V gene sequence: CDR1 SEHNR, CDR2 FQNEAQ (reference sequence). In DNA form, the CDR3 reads TGTGCCAGCAGCCGGACAGGGGGTAACTACGAGCAGTACTTC. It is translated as CASSRTGGNYEQYF. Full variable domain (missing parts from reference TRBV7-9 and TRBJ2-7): DTGVSQNPRHKITKRGQNVTFRCDPISEHNRLYWYRQTLGQGPEFLTYFQNEAQLEKSRLLSDRFSAERPKGSFSTLEIQRTEQGDSAMYLCASSRTGGNYEQYFGPGTRLTVT.

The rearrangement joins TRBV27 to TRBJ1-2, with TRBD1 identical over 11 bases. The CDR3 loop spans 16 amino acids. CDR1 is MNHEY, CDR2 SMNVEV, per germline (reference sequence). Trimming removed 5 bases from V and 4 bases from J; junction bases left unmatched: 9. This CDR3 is CASSVTGTGGGYGYTF. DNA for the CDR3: TGTGCCAGCAGTGTAACCGGGACAGGGGGTGGCTATGGCTACACCTTC.